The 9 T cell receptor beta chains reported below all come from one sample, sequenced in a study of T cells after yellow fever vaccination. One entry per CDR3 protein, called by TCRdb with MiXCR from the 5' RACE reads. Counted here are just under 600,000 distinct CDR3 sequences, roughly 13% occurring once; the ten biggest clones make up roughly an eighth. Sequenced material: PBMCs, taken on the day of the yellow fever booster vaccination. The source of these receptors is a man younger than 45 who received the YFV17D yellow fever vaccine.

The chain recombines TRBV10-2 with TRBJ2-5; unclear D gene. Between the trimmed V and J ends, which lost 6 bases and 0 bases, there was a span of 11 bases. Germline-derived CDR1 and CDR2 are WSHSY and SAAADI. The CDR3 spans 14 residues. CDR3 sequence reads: CASSEPPHQETQYF. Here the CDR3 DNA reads TGCGCCAGCAGCGAACCCCCCCACCAAGAGACCCAGTACTTC.

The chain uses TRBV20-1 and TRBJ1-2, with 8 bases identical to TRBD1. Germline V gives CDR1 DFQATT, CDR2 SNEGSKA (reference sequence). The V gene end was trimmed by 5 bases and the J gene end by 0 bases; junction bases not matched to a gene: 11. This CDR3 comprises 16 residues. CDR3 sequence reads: CSAPPGQALANYGYTF. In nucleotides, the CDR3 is TGCAGTGCTCCTCCGGGACAGGCCCTGGCTAACTATGGCTACACCTTC.

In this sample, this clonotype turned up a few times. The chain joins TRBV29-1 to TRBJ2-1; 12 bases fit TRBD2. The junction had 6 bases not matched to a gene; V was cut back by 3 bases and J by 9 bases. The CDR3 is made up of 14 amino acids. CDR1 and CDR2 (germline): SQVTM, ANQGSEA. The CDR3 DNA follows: TGCAGCGTTGATCGCCTAGCGGGAGGGGGTGAGCAGTTCTTC. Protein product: CSVDRLAGGGEQFF.

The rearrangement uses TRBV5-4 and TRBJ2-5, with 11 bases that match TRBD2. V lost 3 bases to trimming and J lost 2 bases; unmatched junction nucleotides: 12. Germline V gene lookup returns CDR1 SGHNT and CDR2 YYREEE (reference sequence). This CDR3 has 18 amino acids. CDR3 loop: CASSSVLAGATMQETQYF. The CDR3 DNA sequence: TGTGCCAGCAGCTCGGTACTAGCGGGGGCCACTATGCAAGAGACCCAGTACTTC.

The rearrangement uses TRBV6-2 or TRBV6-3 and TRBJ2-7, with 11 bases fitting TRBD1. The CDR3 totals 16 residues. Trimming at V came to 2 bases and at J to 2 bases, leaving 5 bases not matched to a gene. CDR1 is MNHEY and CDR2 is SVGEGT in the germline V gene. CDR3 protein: CASSYPRDRGAYEQYF. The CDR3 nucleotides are TGTGCCAGCAGTTACCCCCGGGACAGGGGGGCCTACGAGCAGTACTTC.

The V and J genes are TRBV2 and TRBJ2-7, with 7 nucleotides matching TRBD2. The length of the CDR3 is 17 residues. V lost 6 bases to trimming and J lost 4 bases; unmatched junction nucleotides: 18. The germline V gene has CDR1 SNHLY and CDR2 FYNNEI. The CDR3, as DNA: TGTGCCAGCAGAGTCACGGGTTCGGCGGGAGACTGGTACGAGCAGTACTTC. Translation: CASRVTGSAGDWYEQYF.

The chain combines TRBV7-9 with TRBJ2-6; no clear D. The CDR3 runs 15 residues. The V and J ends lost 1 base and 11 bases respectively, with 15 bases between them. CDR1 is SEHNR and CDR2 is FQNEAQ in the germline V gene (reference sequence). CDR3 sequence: CASSLGQPPQDVLTF. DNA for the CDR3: TGTGCCAGCAGCTTAGGCCAACCCCCACAAGACGTCCTGACTTTC.

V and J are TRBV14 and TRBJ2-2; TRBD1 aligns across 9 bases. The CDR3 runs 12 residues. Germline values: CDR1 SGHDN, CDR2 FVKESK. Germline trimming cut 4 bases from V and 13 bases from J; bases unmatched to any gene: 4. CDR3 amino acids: CASSLQGALLFF. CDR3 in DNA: TGTGCCAGCAGCCTACAGGGGGCCCTGCTGTTTTTT.

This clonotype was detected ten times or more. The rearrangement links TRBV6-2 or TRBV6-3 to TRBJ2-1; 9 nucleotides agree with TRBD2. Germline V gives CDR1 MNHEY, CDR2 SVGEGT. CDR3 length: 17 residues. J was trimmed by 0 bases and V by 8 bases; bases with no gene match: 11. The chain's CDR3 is CASSNRRLADSYNEQFF. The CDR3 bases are TGTGCCAGCTCTAACCGCCGACTAGCGGACTCCTACAATGAGCAGTTCTTC.